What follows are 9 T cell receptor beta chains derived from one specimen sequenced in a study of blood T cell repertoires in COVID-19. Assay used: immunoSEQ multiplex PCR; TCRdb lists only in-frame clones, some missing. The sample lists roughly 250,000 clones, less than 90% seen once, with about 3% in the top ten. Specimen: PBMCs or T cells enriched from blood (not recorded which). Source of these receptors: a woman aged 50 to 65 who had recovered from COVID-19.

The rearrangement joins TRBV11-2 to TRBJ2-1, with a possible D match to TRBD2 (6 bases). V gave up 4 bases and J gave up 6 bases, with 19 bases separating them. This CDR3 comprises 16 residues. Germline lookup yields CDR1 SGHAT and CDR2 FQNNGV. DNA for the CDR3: TGTGCCAGCAGCTCTAGGACTACCCTAGGTAGCAATGAGCAGTTCTTC. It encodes CASSSRTTLGSNEQFF.

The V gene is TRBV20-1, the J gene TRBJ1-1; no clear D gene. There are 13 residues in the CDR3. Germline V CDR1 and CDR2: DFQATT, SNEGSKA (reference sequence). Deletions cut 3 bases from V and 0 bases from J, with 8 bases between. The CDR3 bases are TGCAGTGCTAGTGTTCAGGTGAACACTGAAGCTTTCTTT. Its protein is CSASVQVNTEAFF.

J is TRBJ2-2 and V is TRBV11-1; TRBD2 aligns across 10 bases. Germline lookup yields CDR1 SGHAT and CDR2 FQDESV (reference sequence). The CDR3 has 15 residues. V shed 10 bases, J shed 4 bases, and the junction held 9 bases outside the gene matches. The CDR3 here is CATRAGGPGTGELFF. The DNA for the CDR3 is TGTGCCACTAGAGCGGGAGGGCCGGGCACCGGGGAGCTGTTTTTT.

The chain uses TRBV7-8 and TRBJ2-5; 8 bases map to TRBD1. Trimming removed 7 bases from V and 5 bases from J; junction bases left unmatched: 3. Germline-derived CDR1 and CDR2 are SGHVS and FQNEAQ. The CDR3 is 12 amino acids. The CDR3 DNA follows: TGTGCCAGCAACAGGGGGGCCGAGACCCAGTACTTC. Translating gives CASNRGAETQYF.

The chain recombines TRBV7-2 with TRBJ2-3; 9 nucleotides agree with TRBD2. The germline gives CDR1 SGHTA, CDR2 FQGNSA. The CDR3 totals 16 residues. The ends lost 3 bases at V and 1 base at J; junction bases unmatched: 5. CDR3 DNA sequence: TGTGCCAGCAGCTTTTCACTAGCGGGCGGCACAGATACGCAGTATTTT. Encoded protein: CASSFSLAGGTDTQYF.

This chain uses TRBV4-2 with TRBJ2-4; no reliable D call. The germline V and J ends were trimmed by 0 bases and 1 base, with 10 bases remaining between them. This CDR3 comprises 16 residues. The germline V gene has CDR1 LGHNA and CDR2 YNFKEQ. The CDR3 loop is CASSQDLDWAKNIQYF. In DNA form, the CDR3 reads TGTGCCAGCAGCCAAGATCTCGACTGGGCCAAAAACATTCAGTACTTC.

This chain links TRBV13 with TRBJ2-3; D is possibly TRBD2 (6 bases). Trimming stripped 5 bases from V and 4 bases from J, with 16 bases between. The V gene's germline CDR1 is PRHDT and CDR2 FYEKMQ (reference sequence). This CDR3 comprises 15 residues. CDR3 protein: CASSPYGGEPDTQYF. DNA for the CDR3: TGTGCCAGCAGCCCCTACGGCGGGGAACCAGATACGCAGTATTTT.

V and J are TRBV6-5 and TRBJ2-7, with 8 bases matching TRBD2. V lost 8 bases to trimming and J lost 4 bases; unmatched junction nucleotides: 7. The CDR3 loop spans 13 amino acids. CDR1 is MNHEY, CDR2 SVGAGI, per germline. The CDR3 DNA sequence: TGTGCCAGCGACGCGGGAGGTGGGTACGAGCAGTACTTC. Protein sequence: CASDAGGGYEQYF.

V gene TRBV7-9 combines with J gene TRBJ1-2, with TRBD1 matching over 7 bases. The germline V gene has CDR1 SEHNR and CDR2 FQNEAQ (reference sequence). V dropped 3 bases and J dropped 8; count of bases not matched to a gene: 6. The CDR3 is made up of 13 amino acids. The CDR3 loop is CASSLMQGVGYTF. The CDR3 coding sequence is TGTGCCAGCAGCTTGATGCAGGGGGTCGGCTACACCTTC.